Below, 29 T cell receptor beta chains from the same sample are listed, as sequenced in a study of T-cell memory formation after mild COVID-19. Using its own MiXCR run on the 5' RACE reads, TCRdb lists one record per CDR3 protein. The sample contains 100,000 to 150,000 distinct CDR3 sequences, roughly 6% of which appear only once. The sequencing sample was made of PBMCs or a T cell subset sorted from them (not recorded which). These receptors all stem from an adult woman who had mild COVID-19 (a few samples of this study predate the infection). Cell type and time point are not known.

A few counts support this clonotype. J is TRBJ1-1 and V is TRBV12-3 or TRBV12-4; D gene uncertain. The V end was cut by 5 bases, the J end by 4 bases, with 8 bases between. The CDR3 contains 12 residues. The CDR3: CASSLTSTEAFF. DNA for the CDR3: TGTGCCAGCAGTCTCACATCCACTGAAGCTTTCTTT.

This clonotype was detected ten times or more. The CDR3 DNA reads TGTGCCAGCAGCTTAGGGGCGACTAGTGGTAGCACAGATACGCAGTATTTT. This translates into CASSLGATSGSTDTQYF. The V call is TRBV7-8, the J call TRBJ2-3, with D perhaps matching TRBD2 (6 bases). V was pared by 1 base and J by 0 bases, with 14 bases between. CDR3 length: 17 amino acids. Germline V CDR1 and CDR2: SGHVS, FQNEAQ.

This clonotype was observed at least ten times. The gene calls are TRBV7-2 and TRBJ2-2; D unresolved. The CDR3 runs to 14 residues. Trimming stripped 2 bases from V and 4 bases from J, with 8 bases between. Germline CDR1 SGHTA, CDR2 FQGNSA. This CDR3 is CASSLRQSTGELFF. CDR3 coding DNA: TGTGCCAGCAGCTTACGGCAGTCCACCGGGGAGCTGTTTTTT.

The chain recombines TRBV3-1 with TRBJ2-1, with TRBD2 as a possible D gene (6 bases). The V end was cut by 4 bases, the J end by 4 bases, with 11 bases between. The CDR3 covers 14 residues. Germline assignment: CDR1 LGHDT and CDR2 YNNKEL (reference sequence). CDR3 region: CASSPRGMYNEQFF. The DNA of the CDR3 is TGTGCCAGCAGCCCCCGCGGGATGTACAATGAGCAGTTCTTC.

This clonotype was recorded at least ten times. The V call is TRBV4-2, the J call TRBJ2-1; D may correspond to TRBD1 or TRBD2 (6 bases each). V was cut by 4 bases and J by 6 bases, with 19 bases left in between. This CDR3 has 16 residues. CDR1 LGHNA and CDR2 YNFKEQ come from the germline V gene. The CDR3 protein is CASSPRLRDTFNEQFF. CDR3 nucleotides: TGTGCCAGCAGCCCCCGGCTGCGGGACACCTTCAATGAGCAGTTCTTC.

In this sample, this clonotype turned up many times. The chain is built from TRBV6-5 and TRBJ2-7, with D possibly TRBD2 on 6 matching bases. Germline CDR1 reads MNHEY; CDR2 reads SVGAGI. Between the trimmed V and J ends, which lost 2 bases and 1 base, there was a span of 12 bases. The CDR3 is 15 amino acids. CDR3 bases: TGTGCCAGCAGTTACGGTACCGGGACTTCCTACGAGCAGTACTTC. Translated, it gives CASSYGTGTSYEQYF.

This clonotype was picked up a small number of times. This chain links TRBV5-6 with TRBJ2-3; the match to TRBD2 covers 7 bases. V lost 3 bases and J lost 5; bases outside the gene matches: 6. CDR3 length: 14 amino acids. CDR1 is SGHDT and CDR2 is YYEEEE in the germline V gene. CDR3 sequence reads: CASSWGGVEDTQYF. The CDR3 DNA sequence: TGTGCCAGCAGCTGGGGGGGGGTCGAAGATACGCAGTATTTT.

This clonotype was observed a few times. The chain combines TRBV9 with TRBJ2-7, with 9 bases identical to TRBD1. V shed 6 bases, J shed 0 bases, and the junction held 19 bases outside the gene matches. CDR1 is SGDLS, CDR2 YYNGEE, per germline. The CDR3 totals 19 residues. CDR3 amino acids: CASTTVYRDRVPSSYEQYF. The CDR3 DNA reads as TGTGCCAGCACCACCGTCTACCGGGACAGGGTCCCGAGCTCCTACGAGCAGTACTTC.

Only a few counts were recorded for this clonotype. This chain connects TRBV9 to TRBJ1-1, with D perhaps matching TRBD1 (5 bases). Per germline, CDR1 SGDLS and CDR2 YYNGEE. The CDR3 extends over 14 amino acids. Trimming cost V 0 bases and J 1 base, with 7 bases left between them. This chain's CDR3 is CASSVDQGNTEAFF. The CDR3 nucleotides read TGTGCCAGCAGCGTAGATCAGGGGAACACTGAAGCTTTCTTT.

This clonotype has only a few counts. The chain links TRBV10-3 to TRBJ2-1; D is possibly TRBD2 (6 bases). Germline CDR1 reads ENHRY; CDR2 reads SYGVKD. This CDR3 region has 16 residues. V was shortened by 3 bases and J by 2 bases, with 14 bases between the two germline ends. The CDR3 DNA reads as TGTGCCATCAGTGAACTGGGGGACTTACCCTACAATGAGCAGTTCTTC. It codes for CAISELGDLPYNEQFF.

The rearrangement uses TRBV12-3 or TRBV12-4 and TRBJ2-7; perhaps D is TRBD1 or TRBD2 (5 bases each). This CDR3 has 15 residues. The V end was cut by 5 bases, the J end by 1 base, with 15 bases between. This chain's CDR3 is CASSPDRGRSYEQYF. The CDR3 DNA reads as TGTGCCAGCAGTCCCGACCGGGGACGGTCCTACGAGCAGTACTTC.

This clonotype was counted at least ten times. CDR3 nucleotides: TGTGCCAGCAGCTTAGCTCCGGGGGGGGAGACCCAGTACTTC. Amino acids: CASSLAPGGETQYF. The chain has TRBV7-2 and TRBJ2-5; 8 nucleotides agree with TRBD2. Germline CDR1 and CDR2: SGHTA and FQGNSA. This CDR3 is built from 14 residues. V lost 0 bases and J lost 5; bases outside the gene matches: 2.

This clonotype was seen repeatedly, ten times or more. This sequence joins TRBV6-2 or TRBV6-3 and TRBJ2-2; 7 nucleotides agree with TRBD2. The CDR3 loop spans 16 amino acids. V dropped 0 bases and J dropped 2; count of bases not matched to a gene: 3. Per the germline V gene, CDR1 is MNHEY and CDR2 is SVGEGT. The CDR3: CASSYSSGVNTGELFF. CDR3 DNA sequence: TGTGCCAGCAGTTACTCCAGCGGGGTAAACACCGGGGAGCTGTTTTTT.

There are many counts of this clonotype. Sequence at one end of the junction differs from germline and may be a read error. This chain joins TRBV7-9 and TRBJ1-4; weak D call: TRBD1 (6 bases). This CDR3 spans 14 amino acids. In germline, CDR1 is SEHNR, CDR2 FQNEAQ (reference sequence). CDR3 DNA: TGTGCCAGCAGTCCGGACAGTACTAGTGAAAAACTGTTTTTT. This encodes CASSPDSTSEKLFF.

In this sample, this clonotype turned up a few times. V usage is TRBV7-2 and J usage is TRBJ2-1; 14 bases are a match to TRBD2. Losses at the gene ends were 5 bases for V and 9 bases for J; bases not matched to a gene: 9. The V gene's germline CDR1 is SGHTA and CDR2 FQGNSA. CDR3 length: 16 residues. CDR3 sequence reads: CASSNFGTSGSSEQFF. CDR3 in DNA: TGTGCCAGCAGCAATTTCGGGACTAGCGGGAGCTCTGAGCAGTTCTTC.

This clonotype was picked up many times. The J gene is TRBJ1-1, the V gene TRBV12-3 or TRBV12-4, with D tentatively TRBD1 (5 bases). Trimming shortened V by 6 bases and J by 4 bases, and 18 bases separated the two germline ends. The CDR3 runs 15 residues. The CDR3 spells CASRRLLSGSTEAFF. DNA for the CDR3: TGTGCCAGCAGAAGGCTACTTTCAGGGTCCACTGAAGCTTTCTTT.

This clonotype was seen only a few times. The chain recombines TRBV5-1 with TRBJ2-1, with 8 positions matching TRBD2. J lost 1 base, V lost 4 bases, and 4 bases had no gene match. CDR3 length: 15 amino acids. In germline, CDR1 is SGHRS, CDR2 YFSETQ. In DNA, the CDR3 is TGCGCCAGCAGCGACCCTAGCGGGTCCTACAATGAGCAGTTCTTC. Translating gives CASSDPSGSYNEQFF.

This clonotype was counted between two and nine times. Written as DNA, the CDR3 is TGCGCCAGCAGCCAAGTGGCGGGGCTCCGAGGGGGCTACACCTTC. The encoded protein is CASSQVAGLRGGYTF. The chain has TRBV4-1 and TRBJ1-2; TRBD1 is a possible D gene (5 bases). The CDR3 runs 15 residues. The V end was cut by 1 base, the J end by 8 bases, with 17 bases between. Germline assignment: CDR1 MGHRA and CDR2 YSYEKL.

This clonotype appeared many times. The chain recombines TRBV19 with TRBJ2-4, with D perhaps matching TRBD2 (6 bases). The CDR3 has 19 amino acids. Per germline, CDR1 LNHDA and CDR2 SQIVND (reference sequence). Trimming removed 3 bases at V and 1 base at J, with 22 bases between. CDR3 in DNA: TGTGCCAGTAGTATGCCCTCGGAAACCGAGGAGGGGGCCAAAAACATTCAGTACTTC. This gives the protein CASSMPSETEEGAKNIQYF. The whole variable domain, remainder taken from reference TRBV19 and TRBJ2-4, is DGGITQSPKYLFRKEGQNVTLSCEQNLNHDAMYWYRQDPGQGLRLIYYSQIVNDFQKGDIAEGYSVSREKKESFPLTVTSAQKNPTAFYLCASSMPSETEEGAKNIQYFGAGTRLSVL.

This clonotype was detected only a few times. CDR3 residues: CASSLEAGDYGYTF. CDR3 coding DNA: TGTGCCAGCAGCTTGGAGGCAGGGGACTATGGCTACACCTTC. V gene TRBV11-2 combines with J gene TRBJ1-2; TRBD1 is a possible D gene (6 bases). The V end lost 3 bases, the J end lost 3 bases, and 11 bases lay between the germline ends. The germline CDR1 and CDR2 sequences are SGHAT and FQNNGV. The CDR3 has 14 amino acids.

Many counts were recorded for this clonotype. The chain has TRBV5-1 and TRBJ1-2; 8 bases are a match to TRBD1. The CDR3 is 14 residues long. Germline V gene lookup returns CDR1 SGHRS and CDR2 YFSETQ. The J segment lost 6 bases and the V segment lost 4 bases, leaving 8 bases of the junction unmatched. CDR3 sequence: CASSARQGMDGYTF. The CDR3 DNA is TGCGCCAGCAGCGCAAGACAGGGGATGGATGGCTACACCTTC.

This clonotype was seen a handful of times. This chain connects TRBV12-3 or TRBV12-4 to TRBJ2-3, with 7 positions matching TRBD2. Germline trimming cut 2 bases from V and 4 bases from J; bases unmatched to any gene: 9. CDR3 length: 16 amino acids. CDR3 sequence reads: CASSLIHGTISDTQYF. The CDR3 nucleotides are TGTGCCAGCAGTTTAATACACGGGACTATCTCAGATACGCAGTATTTT.

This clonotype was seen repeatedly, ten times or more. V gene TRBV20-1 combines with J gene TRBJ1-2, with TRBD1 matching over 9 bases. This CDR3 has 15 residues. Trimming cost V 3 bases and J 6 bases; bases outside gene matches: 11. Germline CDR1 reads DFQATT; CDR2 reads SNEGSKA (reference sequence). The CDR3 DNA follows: TGCAGTGCTAGGGACCTACAGGGGGCCTCCAATGGCTACACCTTC. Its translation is CSARDLQGASNGYTF.

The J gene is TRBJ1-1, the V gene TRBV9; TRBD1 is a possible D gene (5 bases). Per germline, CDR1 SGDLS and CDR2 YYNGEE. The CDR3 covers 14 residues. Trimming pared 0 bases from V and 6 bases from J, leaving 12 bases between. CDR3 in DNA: TGTGCCAGCAGCGTAGCTATAGGGGCCTCTGAAGCTTTCTTT. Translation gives CASSVAIGASEAFF.

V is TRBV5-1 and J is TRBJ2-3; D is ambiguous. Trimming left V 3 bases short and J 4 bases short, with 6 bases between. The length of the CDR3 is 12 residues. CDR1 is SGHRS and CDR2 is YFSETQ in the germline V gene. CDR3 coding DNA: TGCGCCAGCAGCTCCCTAGCAGATACGCAGTATTTT. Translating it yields CASSSLADTQYF.

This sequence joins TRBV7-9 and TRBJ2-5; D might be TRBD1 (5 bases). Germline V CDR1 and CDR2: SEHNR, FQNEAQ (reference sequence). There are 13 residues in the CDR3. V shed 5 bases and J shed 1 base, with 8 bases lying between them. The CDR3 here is CASSRQPQETQYF. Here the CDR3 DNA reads TGTGCCAGCAGCAGACAGCCCCAAGAGACCCAGTACTTC.

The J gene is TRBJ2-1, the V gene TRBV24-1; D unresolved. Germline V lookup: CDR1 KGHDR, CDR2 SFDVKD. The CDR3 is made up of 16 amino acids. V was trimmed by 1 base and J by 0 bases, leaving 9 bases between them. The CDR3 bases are TGTGCCACCAGTGATTTAGGTGGAAGCTCCTACAATGAGCAGTTCTTC. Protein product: CATSDLGGSSYNEQFF.

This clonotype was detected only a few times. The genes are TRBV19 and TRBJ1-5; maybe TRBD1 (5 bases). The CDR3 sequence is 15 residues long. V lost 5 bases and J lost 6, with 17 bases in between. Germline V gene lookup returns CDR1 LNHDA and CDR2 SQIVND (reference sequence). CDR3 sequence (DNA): TGTGCCAGTAGTGAGGGGACCTTGGGGAGTCAGCCCCAGCATTTT. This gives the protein CASSEGTLGSQPQHF.

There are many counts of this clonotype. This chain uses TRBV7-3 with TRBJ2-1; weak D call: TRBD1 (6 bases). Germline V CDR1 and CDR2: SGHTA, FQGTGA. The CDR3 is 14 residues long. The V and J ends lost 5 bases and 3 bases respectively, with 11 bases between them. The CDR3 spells CASSPLGGYNEQFF. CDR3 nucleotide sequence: TGTGCCAGCAGCCCTTTAGGGGGCTACAATGAGCAGTTCTTC.